The rows below give T cell receptor beta chains drawn from one sample of a study of T cells in Graves' hyperthyroidism and ophthalmopathy. TCRdb reanalysed the multiplex PCR reads using MiXCR and keeps one entry per CDR3 protein. The table records hundreds of thousands of distinct CDR3 sequences, approximately 14% of them present only once. Source material: blood. The receptor set was obtained from a woman in her twenties or thirties with Graves' hyperthyroidism that later progressed to Graves' ophthalmopathy. CDR3s leave out the opening cysteine and the closing phenylalanine or tryptophan. Fields, in order: V gene, J gene, CDR3 protein.

V gene: TRBV28
J gene: TRBJ1-1
CDR3 protein: ASSLYRVGTEAF

V gene: TRBV30
J gene: TRBJ1-5
CDR3 protein: AWEEDHNQPQH

V gene: TRBV5-6
J gene: TRBJ1-2
CDR3 protein: ASSLYYGTGPSTNYGYT

V gene: TRBV29-1
J gene: TRBJ2-3
CDR3 protein: SVAQTVAEDTQY

V gene: TRBV12-3/TRBV12-4
J gene: TRBJ1-5
CDR3 protein: ASSFSEGGNQPQH

V gene: TRBV19
J gene: TRBJ2-7
CDR3 protein: ASSMGLAYEQY

V gene: TRBV19
J gene: TRBJ1-1
CDR3 protein: ASSIPTQGGITNTEAF

V gene: TRBV10-3
J gene: TRBJ2-3
CDR3 protein: AISGRSTSTDTQY

V gene: TRBV20-1
J gene: TRBJ1-4
CDR3 protein: SARIPGLSLEKLF

V gene: TRBV18
J gene: TRBJ1-1
CDR3 protein: ASSADKMNTEAF

V gene: TRBV11-3
J gene: TRBJ1-2
CDR3 protein: ASSLAGKDGYT

V gene: TRBV11-2
J gene: TRBJ2-1
CDR3 protein: ASSAIRHEQF

V gene: TRBV6-5
J gene: TRBJ1-2
CDR3 protein: ASSYSVSGGKGYGYT

V gene: TRBV27
J gene: TRBJ1-2
CDR3 protein: ASSGGQLWNYGYT

V gene: TRBV6-2/TRBV6-3
J gene: TRBJ2-1
CDR3 protein: ASSRRLAGLNPYNEQF

V gene: TRBV12-3/TRBV12-4
J gene: TRBJ1-3
CDR3 protein: ASSYGHNSGNTIY

V gene: TRBV9
J gene: TRBJ1-2
CDR3 protein: ASSAGGGDGYT

V gene: TRBV7-2
J gene: TRBJ2-5
CDR3 protein: ASSPALREYQETQY

V gene: TRBV24-1
J gene: TRBJ2-3
CDR3 protein: ATSDSTTPNTQY

V gene: TRBV7-9
J gene: TRBJ2-2
CDR3 protein: ASSLGTSSGGELF

V gene: TRBV20-1
J gene: TRBJ2-1
CDR3 protein: SARWQQWEQF

V gene: TRBV5-1
J gene: TRBJ2-3
CDR3 protein: ASSLSSGTDTQY

V gene: TRBV12-3/TRBV12-4
J gene: TRBJ2-5
CDR3 protein: ASSLSGKTQY

V gene: TRBV28
J gene: TRBJ2-7
CDR3 protein: ASSFLAATYEQY

V gene: TRBV29-1
J gene: TRBJ1-4
CDR3 protein: SVNPTGGMEKLF

V gene: TRBV27
J gene: TRBJ2-3
CDR3 protein: ASTLGHLTDTQY

V gene: TRBV11-3
J gene: TRBJ2-1
CDR3 protein: ASSLVLAGAGEQF

V gene: TRBV11-3
J gene: TRBJ2-1
CDR3 protein: ASSWWDTRNSYNEQF

V gene: TRBV11-2
J gene: TRBJ2-3
CDR3 protein: ASSLRLSGGTDTQY

V gene: TRBV29-1
J gene: TRBJ1-1
CDR3 protein: SVDRGTEAF

V gene: TRBV7-9
J gene: TRBJ2-2
CDR3 protein: ASSSFRDGELF

V gene: TRBV28
J gene: TRBJ2-7
CDR3 protein: ASSLYRTYEQY

V gene: TRBV20-1
J gene: TRBJ2-7
CDR3 protein: SARDNEQY

V gene: TRBV6-1
J gene: TRBJ2-7
CDR3 protein: ASSDGFLTYEQY

V gene: TRBV3-1
J gene: TRBJ2-5
CDR3 protein: AVRTRRGQETQY

V gene: TRBV20-1
J gene: TRBJ2-7
CDR3 protein: SAVEGTSVYEQY

V gene: TRBV7-2
J gene: TRBJ1-6
CDR3 protein: ASSLGRVDSPLH

V gene: TRBV27
J gene: TRBJ2-7
CDR3 protein: ASWDTSYEQY

V gene: TRBV6-2/TRBV6-3
J gene: TRBJ2-5
CDR3 protein: ASSYGLAGVGETQY

V gene: TRBV7-9
J gene: TRBJ2-1
CDR3 protein: ASRPQGPASVPLDEQF

V gene: TRBV28
J gene: TRBJ2-3
CDR3 protein: ASRVGTSGSTDTQY